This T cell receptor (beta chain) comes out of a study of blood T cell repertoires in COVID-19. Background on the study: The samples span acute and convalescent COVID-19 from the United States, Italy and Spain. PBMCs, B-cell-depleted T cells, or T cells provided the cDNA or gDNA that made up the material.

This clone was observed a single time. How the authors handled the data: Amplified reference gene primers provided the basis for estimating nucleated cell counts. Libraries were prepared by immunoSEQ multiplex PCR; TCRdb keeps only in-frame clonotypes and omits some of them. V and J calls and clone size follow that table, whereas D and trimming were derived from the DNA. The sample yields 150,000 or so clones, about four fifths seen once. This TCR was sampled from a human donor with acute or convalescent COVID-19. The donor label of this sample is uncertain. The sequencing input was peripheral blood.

The CDR3 bases are TGTGCCAGCAGCCACCAGGGTAATAGGGATGAAAAACTGTTTTTT. Its protein product is CASSHQGNRDEKLFF. The genes are TRBV5-5 and TRBJ1-4, with D possibly being TRBD1 (5 bases). The CDR3 covers 15 residues. Germline values: CDR1 SGHKS, CDR2 YYEKEE (reference sequence). Trimming left V 4 bases short and J 6 bases short, with 16 bases between.